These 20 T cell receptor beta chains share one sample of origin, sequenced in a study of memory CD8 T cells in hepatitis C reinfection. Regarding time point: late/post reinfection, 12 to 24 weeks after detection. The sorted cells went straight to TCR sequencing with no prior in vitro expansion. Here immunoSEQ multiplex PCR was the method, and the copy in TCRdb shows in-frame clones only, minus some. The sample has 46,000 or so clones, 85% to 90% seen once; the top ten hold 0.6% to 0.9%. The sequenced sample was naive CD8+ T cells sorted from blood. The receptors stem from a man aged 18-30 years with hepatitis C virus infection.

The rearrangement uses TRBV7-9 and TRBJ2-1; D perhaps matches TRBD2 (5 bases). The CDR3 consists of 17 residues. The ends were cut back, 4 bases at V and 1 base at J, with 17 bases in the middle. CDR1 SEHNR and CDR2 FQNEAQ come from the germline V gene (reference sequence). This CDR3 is CASSSLLAQNSYNEQFF. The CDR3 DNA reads TGTGCCAGCAGCTCGTTATTAGCGCAAAATTCCTACAATGAGCAGTTCTTC. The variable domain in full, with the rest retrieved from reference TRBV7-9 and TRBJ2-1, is DTGVSQNPRHKITKRGQNVTFRCDPISEHNRLYWYRQTLGQGPEFLTYFQNEAQLEKSRLLSDRFSAERPKGSFSTLEIQRTEQGDSAMYLCASSSLLAQNSYNEQFFGPGTRLTVL.

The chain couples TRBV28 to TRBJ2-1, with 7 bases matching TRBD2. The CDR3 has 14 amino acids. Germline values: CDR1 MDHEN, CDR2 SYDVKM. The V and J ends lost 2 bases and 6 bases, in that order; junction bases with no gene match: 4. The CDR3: CASSLPGGANEQFF. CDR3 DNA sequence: TGTGCCAGCAGTTTACCGGGGGGTGCCAATGAGCAGTTCTTC.

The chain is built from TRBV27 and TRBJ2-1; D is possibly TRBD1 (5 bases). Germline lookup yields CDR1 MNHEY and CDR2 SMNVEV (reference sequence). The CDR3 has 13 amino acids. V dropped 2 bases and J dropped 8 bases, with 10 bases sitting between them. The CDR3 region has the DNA TGTGCCAGCAGTTTAGGGGCCAGGTATGAGCAGTTCTTC. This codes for CASSLGARYEQFF.

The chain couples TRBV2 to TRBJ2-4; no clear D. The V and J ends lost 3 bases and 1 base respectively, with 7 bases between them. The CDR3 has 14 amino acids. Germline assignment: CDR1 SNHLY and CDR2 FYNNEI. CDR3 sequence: CASSEGRAKNIQYF. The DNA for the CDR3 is TGTGCCAGCAGTGAGGGCAGGGCCAAAAACATTCAGTACTTC.

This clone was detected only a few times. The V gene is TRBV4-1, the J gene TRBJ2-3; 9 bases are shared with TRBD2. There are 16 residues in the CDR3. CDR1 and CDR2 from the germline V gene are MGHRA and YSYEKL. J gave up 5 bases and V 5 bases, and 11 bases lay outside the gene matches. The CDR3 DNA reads TGCGCCAGCAGCGAGGCTCTAGCGGGGCCCCTAGATACGCAGTATTTT. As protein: CASSEALAGPLDTQYF.

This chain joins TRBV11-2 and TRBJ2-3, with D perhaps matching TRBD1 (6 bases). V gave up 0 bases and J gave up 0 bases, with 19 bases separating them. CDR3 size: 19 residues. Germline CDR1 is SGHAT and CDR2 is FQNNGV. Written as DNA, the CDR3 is TGTGCCAGCAGCTTAGATTGGGGGCTTCCGGCGCAGAGCACAGATACGCAGTATTTT. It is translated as CASSLDWGLPAQSTDTQYF.

DNA for the CDR3: TGTGCCAGCAGCTTGGGGGGGCAGAGCTCCTACAATGAGCAGTTCTTC. Its protein product is CASSLGGQSSYNEQFF. This chain connects TRBV7-9 to TRBJ2-1; TRBD2 might be the D (7 bases). Trimming took off 3 bases at V and 0 bases at J, with 12 bases between the two ends. Germline loops: CDR1 SEHNR, CDR2 FQNEAQ (reference sequence). This CDR3 has 16 residues. The full variable domain, completed using reference TRBV7-9 and TRBJ2-1, is DTGVSQNPRHKITKRGQNVTFRCDPISEHNRLYWYRQTLGQGPEFLTYFQNEAQLEKSRLLSDRFSAERPKGSFSTLEIQRTEQGDSAMYLCASSLGGQSSYNEQFFGPGTRLTVL.

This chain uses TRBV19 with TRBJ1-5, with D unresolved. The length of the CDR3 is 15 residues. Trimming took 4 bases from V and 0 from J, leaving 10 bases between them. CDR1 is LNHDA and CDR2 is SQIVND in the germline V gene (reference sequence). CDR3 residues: CASSTDGYSNQPQHF. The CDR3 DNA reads TGTGCCAGTAGTACCGACGGGTATAGCAATCAGCCCCAGCATTTT.

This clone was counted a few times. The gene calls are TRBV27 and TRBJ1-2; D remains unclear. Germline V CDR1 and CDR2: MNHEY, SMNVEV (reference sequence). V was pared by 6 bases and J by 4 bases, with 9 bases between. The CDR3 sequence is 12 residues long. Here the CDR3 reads CASSPAGYGYTF. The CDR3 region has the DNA TGTGCCAGCAGCCCGGCGGGCTATGGCTACACCTTC.

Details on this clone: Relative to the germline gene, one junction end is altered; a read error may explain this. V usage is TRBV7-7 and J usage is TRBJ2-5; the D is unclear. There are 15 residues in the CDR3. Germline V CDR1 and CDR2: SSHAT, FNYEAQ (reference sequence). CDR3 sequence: CASSLALEYRETQYF. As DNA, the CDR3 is TGTGCTAGCAGCTTAGCTCTAGAGTATCGGGAGACCCAGTACTTC.

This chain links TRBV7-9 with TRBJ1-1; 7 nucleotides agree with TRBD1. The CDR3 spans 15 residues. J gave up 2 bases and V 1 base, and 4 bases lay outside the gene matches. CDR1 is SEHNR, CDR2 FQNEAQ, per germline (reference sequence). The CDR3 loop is CASSLVGTENTEAFF. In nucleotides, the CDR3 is TGTGCCAGCAGCTTAGTGGGGACAGAAAACACTGAAGCTTTCTTT.

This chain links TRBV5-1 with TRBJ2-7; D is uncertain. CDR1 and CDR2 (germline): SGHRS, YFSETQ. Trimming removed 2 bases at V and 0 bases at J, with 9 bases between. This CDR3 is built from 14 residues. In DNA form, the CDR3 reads TGCGCCAGCAGCTTAGAGGATAACTCCTACGAGCAGTACGTC. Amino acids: CASSLEDNSYEQYV.

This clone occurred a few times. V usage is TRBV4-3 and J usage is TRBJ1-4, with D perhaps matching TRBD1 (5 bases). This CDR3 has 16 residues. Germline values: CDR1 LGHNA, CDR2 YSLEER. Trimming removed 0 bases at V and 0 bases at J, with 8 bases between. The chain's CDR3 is CASSQDRASTNEKLFF. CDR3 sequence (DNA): TGCGCCAGCAGCCAAGACAGGGCATCAACTAATGAAAAACTGTTTTTT.

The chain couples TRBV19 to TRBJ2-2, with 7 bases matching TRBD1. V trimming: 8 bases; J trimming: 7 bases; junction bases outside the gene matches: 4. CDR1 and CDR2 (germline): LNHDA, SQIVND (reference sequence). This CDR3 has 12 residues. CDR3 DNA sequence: TGTGCCAGTGACAGGGTTTACGGGGAGCTGTTTTTT. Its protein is CASDRVYGELFF.

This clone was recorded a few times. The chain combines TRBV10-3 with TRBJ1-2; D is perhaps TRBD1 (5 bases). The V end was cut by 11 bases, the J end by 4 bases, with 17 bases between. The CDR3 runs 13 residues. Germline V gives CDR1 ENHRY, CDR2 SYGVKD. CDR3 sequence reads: CAGGDPNSYGYTF. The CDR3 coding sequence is TGTGCCGGAGGGGACCCAAACTCCTATGGCTACACCTTC.

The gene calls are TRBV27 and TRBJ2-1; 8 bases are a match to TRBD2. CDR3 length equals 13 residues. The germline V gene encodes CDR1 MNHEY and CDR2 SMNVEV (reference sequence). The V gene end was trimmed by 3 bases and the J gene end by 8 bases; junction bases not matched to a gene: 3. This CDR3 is CASSLHGGDEQFF. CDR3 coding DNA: TGTGCCAGCAGTTTGCACGGGGGGGATGAGCAGTTCTTC.

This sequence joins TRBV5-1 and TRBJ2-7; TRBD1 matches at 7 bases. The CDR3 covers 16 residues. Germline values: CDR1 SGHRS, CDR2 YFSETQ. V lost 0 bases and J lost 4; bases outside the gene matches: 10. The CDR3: CASSLGQGVPFYEQYV. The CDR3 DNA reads TGCGCCAGCAGCTTGGGTCAGGGGGTACCCTTTTACGAGCAGTACGTC.

The chain's CDR3 is CASGFGDNTEAFF. The CDR3 DNA sequence: TGTGCCAGCGGATTCGGGGATAACACTGAAGCTTTCTTT. The rearrangement links TRBV5-5 to TRBJ1-1; no definite D call. Germline-derived CDR1 and CDR2 are SGHKS and YYEKEE (reference sequence). V dropped 7 bases and J dropped 2 bases, with 12 bases sitting between them. There are 13 residues in the CDR3. Full variable domain (remainder filled in from reference TRBV5-5 and TRBJ1-1): DAGVTQSPTHLIKTRGQQVTLRCSPISGHKSVSWYQQVLGQGPQFIFQYYEKEERGRGNFPDRFSARQFPNYSSELNVNALLLGDSALYLCASGFGDNTEAFFGQGTRLTVV.

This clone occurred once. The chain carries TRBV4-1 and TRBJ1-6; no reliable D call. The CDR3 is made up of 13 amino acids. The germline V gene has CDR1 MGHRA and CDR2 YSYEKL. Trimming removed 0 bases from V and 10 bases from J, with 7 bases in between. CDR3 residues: CASSQDAGSPLHF. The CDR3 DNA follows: TGCGCCAGCAGCCAAGATGCGGGGTCACCCCTCCACTTT.

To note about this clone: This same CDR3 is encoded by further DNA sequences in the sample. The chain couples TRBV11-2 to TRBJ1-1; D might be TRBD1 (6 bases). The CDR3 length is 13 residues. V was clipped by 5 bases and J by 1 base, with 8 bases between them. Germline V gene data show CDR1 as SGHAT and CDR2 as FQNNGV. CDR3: CASSPTGNTEAFF. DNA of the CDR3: TGTGCCAGCAGCCCGACAGGGAACACTGAAGCTTTCTTT.